This T cell receptor beta chain was obtained from a study of shared clonotypes between healthy human individuals. Assay used: immunoSEQ multiplex PCR; TCRdb lists only in-frame clones, some missing. This table holds some 2,500,000 clones, just under 95% found once. V trimming: 5 bases; J trimming: 3 bases; junction bases outside the gene matches: 7. Looked up from germline, CDR1 is SGHTA and CDR2 is FQGNSA. The CDR3 contains 14 residues. J is TRBJ2-7 and V is TRBV7-2; 7 bases align to TRBD2. This receptor was obtained from a man younger than 35 in good health. Some clones in this sample may be carry-over from other donors' samples. Sequences were obtained from naive CD4+ T cells from PBMCs. The subset: CD45RA+ positively selected. The DNA of the CDR3 is TGTGCCAGCAGCCTGGGACTACATTTCTACGAGCAGTACTTC. It yields the protein CASSLGLHFYEQYF.